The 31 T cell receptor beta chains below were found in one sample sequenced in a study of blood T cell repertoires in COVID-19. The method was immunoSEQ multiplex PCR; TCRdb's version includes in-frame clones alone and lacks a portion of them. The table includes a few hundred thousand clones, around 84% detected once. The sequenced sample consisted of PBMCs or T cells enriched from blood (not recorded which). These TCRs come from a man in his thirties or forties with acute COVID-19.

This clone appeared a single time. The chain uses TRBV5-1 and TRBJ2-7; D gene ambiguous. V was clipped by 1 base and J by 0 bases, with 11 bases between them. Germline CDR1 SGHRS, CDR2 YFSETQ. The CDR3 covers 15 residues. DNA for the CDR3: TGCGCCAGCAGCTTGAATTCGGCTAGCTCCTACGAGCAGTACTTC. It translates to CASSLNSASSYEQYF.

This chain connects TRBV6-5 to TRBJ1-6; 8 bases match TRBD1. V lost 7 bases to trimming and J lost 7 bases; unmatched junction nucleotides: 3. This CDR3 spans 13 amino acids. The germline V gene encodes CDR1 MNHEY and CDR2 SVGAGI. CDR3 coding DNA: TGTGCCAGCACCGGACAGGGAAATTCACCCCTCCACTTT. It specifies CASTGQGNSPLHF.

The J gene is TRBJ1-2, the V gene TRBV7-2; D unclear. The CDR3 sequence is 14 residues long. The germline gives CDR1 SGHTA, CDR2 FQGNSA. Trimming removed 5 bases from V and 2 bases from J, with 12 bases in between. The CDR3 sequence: CASSPPGRNYGYTF. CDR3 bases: TGTGCCAGCAGCCCCCCCGGGAGAAACTATGGCTACACCTTC.

CDR3 nucleotide sequence: TGTGCCAGCAGCCATTCCTCGGTGGCGGCAGCCTATGGCTACACCTTC. Encoded protein: CASSHSSVAAAYGYTF. The rearrangement links TRBV7-2 to TRBJ1-2; no definite D call. Trimming pared 5 bases from V and 4 bases from J, leaving 20 bases between. The CDR3 loop spans 16 amino acids. Germline V lookup: CDR1 SGHTA, CDR2 FQGNSA.

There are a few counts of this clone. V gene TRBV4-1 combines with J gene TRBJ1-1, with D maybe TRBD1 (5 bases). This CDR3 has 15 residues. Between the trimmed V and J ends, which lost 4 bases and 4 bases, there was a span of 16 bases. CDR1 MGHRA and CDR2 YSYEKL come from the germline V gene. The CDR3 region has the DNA TGCGCCAGCAGCCCACCTTGGGGCATGGGCACTGAAGCTTTCTTT. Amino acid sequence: CASSPPWGMGTEAFF.

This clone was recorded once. CDR3 residues: CASSENRDRASYEQYF. In DNA form, the CDR3 reads TGTGCCAGTAGTGAGAACCGGGACAGGGCCTCCTACGAGCAGTACTTC. V and J are TRBV19 and TRBJ2-7; TRBD1 matches 9 bases. The CDR3 sequence is 16 residues long. Germline assignment: CDR1 LNHDA and CDR2 SQIVND (reference sequence). Losses at the gene ends were 5 bases for V and 0 bases for J; bases not matched to a gene: 8. The complete variable domain, with remaining parts taken from reference TRBV19 and TRBJ2-7, reads DGGITQSPKYLFRKEGQNVTLSCEQNLNHDAMYWYRQDPGQGLRLIYYSQIVNDFQKGDIAEGYSVSREKKESFPLTVTSAQKNPTAFYLCASSENRDRASYEQYFGPGTRLTVT.

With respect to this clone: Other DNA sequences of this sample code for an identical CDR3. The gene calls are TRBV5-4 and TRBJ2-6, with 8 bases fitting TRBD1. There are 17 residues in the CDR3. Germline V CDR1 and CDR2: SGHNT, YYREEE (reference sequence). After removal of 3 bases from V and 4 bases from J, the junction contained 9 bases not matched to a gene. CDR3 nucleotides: TGTGCCAGCAGCTCCCCCGGACAGGGCGCCGGGGCCAACGTCCTGACTTTC. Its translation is CASSSPGQGAGANVLTF.

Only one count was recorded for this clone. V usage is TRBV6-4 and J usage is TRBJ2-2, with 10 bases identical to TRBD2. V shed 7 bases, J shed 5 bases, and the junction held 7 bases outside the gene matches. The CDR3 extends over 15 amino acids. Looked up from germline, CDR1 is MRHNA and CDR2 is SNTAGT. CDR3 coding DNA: TGTGCCAGCAAGGAGGCTAGCGGGGGTACCGGGGAGCTGTTTTTT. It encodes CASKEASGGTGELFF.

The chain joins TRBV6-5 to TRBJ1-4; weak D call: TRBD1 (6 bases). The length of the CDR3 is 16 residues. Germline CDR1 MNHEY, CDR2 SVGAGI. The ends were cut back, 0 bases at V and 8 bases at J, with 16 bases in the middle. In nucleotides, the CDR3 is TGTGCCAGCAGTTACTCTACGCGGGGGCGCGGAGAAAAACTGTTTTTT. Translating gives CASSYSTRGRGEKLFF.

CDR3 amino acids: CASSGRDREINVQPQHF. For the CDR3, the DNA is TGTGCCAGCAGCGGTCGGGACAGGGAGATTAATGTTCAGCCCCAGCATTTT. The chain employs TRBV9 and TRBJ1-5; the match to TRBD1 covers 9 bases. CDR1 SGDLS and CDR2 YYNGEE come from the germline V gene. The CDR3 runs 17 residues. With V trimmed by 3 bases and J by 6 bases, 13 bases remained unmatched.

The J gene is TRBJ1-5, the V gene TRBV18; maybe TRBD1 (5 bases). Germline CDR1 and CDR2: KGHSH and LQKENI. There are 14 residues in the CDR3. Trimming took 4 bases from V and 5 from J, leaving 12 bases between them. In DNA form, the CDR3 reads TGTGCCAGCTCACGCGACAGCTACGATCAGCCCCAGCATTTT. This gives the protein CASSRDSYDQPQHF.

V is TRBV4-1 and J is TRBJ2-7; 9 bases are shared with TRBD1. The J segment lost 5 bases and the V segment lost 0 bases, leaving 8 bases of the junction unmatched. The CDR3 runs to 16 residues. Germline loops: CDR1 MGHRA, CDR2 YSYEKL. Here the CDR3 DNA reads TGCGCCAGCAGCCAAGACCAAAACAGGGGGCGCGACGAGCAGTACTTC. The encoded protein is CASSQDQNRGRDEQYF.

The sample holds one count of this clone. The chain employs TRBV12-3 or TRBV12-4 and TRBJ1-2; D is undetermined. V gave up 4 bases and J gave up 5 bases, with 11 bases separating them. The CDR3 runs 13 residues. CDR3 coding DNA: TGTGCCAGCAGTTATCTTCCAGAATATGGCTACACCTTC. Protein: CASSYLPEYGYTF.

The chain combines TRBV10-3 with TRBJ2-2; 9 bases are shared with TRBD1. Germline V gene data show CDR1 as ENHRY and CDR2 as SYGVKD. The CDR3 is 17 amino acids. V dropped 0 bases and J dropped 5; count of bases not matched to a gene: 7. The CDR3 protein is CAISESSPGQGTGELFF. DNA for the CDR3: TGTGCCATCAGTGAGTCTTCCCCGGGACAGGGTACCGGGGAGCTGTTTTTT.

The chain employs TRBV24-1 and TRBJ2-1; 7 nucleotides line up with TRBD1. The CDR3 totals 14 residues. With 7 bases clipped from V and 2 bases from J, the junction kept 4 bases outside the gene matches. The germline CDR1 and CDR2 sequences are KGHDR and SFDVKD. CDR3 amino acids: CATRSRGTYNEQFF. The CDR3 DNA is TGTGCCACCAGGTCCAGGGGGACCTACAATGAGCAGTTCTTC.

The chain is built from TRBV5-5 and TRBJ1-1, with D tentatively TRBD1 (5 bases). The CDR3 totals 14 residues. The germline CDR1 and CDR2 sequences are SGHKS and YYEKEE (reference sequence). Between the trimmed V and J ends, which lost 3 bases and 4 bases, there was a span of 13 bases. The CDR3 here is CASSSQWGGTEAFF. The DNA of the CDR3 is TGTGCCAGCAGCTCTCAATGGGGGGGCACTGAAGCTTTCTTT.

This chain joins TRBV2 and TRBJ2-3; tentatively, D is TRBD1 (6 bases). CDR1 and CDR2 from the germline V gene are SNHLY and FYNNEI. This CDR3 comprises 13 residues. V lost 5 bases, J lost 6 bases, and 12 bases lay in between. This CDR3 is CASSLQGWDTQYF. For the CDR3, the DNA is TGTGCCAGCAGTCTACAGGGTTGGGATACGCAGTATTTT.

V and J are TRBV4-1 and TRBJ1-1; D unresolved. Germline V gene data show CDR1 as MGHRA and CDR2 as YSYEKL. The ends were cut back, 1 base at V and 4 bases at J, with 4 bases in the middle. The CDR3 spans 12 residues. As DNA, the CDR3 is TGCGCCAGCAGCCAAGGTCGCACTGAAGCTTTCTTT. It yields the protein CASSQGRTEAFF.

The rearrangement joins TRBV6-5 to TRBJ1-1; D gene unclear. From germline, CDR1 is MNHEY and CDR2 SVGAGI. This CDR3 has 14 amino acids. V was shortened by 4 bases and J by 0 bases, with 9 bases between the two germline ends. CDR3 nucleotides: TGTGCCAGCAGTTCAATCGGGTTGAACACTGAAGCTTTCTTT. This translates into CASSSIGLNTEAFF.

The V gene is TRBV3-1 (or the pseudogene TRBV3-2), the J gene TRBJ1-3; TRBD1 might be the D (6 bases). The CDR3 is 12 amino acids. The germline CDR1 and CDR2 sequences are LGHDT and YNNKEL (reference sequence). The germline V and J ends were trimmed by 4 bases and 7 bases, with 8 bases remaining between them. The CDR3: CASSRQGNTIYF. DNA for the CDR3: TGTGCCAGCAGCCGTCAGGGGAACACCATATATTTT.

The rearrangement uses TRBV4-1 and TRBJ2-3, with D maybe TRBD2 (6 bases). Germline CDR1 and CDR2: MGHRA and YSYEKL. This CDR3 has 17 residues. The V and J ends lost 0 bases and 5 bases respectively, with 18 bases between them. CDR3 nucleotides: TGCGCCAGCAGCCAAGACCCCCCCGGGACTCCACAAGATACGCAGTATTTT. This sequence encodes CASSQDPPGTPQDTQYF.

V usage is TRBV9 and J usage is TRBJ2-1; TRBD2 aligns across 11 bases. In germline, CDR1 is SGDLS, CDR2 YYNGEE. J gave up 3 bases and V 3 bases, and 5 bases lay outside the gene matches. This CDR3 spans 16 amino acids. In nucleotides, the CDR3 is TGTGCCAGCAGCGGCCTAGCGGGGGGCCACTACAATGAGCAGTTCTTC. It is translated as CASSGLAGGHYNEQFF.

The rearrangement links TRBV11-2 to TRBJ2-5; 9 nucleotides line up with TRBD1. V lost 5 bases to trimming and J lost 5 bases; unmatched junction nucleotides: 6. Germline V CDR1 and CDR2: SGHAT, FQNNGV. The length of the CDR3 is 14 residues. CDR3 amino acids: CASSRTGGWETQYF. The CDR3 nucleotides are TGTGCCAGCAGCCGAACAGGGGGCTGGGAGACCCAGTACTTC.

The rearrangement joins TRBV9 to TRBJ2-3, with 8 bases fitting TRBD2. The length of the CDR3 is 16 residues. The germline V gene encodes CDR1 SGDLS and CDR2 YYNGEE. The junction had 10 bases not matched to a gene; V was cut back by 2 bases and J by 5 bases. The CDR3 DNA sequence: TGTGCCAGCAGCGTCCCCCCGGGAGCGGGGGTAGATACGCAGTATTTT. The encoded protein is CASSVPPGAGVDTQYF.

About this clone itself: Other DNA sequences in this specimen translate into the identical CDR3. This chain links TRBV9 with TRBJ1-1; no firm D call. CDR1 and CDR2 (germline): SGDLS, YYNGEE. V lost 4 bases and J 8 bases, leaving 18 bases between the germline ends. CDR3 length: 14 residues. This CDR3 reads CASSLYPKGGEAFF. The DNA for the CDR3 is TGTGCCAGCAGCCTATACCCGAAAGGCGGGGAAGCTTTCTTT.

This chain's CDR3 is CASRGQGTGYTF. CDR3 in DNA: TGTGCCAGTAGGGGACAGGGGACTGGCTACACCTTC. This chain uses TRBV19 with TRBJ1-2; the match to TRBD1 covers 10 bases. From germline, CDR1 is LNHDA and CDR2 SQIVND (reference sequence). The CDR3 consists of 12 residues. With V trimmed by 6 bases and J by 7 bases, 2 bases remained unmatched.

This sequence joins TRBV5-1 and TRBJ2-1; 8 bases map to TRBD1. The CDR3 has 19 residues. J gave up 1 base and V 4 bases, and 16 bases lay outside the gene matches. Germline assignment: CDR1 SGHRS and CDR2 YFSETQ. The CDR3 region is CASSTKRDRQGLSYNEQFF. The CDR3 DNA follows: TGCGCCAGCAGCACCAAGAGAGATCGACAGGGGCTATCCTACAATGAGCAGTTCTTC.

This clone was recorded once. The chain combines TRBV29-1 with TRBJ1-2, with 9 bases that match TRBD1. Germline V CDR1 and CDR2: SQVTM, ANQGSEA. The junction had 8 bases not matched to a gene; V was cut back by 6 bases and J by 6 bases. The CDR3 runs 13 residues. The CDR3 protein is CSVTGTGLDGYTF. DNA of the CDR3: TGCAGCGTGACCGGGACAGGGTTGGATGGCTACACCTTC.

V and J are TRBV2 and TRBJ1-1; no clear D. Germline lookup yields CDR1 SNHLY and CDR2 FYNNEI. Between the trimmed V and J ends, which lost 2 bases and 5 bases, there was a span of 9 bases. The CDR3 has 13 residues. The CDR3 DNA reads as TGTGCCAGCAGTGAATCGCGGAGGACTGAAGCTTTCTTT. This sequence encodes CASSESRRTEAFF.

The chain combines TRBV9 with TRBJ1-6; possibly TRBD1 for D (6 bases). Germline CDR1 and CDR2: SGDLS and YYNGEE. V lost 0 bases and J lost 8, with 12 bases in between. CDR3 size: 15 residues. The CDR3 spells CASSVGGGGDSPLHF. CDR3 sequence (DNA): TGTGCCAGCAGCGTAGGGGGAGGGGGAGATTCACCCCTCCACTTT.

The CDR3 DNA is TGTGCCAGTACCCAACAGGGGCCAGGGCCCCTCCACTTT. Residues: CASTQQGPGPLHF. The chain links TRBV19 to TRBJ1-6, with 7 bases aligning to TRBD1. The CDR3 sequence is 13 residues long. V shed 7 bases and J 13 bases; nucleotides not matched to a gene: 10. Germline CDR1 LNHDA, CDR2 SQIVND (reference sequence).